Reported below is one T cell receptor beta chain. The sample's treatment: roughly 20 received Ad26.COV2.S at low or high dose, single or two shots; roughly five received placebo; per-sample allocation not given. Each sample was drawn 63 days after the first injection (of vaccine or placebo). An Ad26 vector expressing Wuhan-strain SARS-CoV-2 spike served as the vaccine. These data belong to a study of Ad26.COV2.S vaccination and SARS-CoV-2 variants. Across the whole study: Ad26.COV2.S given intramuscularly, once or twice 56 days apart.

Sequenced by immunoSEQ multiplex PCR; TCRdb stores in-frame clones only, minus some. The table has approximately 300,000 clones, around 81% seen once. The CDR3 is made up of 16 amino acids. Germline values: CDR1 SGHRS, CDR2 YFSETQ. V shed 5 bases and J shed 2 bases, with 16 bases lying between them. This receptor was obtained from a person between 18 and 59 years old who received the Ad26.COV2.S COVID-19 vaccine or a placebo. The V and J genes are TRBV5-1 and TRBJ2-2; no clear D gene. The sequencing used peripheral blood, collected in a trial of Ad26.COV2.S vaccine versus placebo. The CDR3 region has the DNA TGCGCCAGCAGTCCTGGACCACTCCCTAACACCGGGGAGCTGTTTTTT. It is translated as CASSPGPLPNTGELFF.